Detailed here is one TCR beta chain. Its antigen is unknown. The PCR had 60 Vbeta and 13 Jbeta primers. Here immunoSEQ multiplex PCR was the method, and the copy in TCRdb shows in-frame clones only, minus some. The sample records about 150,000 clones, about a tenth being singletons. These data are taken from a study of cytomegalovirus exposure and HLA in healthy donors. Donors were nominally healthy when sampled, though unrecorded immune exposures were likely. General study points: Sequencing likely produced, as an artifact, a cluster of highly shared sequence variants.

The V end was cut by 4 bases, the J end by 4 bases, with 8 bases between. Germline CDR1 SGDLS, CDR2 YYNGEE. This CDR3 has 13 amino acids. This chain joins TRBV9 and TRBJ1-4; D possibly corresponds to TRBD1 (5 bases). This TCR was sampled from a male donor in good health and CMV-seronegative. The source material was PBMCs. The CDR3 sequence: CASSPGVNEKLFF. The CDR3, as DNA: TGTGCCAGCAGCCCGGGGGTTAATGAAAAACTGTTTTTT.